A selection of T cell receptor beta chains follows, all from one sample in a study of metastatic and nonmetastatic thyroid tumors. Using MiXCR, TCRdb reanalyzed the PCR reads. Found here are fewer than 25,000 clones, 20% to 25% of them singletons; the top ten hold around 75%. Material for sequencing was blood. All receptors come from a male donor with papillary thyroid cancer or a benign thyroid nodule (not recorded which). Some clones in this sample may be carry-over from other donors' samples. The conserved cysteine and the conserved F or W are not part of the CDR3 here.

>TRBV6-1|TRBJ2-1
ASSKIAGGPRNEQC
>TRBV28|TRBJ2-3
ASSTSAADTQY
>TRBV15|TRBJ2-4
ATSRGQGTKNIQY
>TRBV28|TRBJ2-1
ASRSPPVGGPDEQF
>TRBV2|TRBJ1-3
ASSERSGRLGNTIY
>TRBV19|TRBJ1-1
ASSDHGGTKAF
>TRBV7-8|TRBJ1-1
ASSLRLRLGAF
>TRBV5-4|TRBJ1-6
ASSLQGSYSPLH
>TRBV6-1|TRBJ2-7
ASSPGQDPEQY
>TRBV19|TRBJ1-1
ASSRDTNTEAF
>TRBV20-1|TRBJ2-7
SAQGHEQY
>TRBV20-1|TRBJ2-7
SALGQLSSYEQY
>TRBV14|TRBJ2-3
ASSQDPASSSTDTQY
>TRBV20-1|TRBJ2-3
SAQTLAGEQDTQY
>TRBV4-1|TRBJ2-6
ASSLDSGVGGANVLT
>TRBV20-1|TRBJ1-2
STEGAIGGYT
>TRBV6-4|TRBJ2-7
ASTIDGSLGEQY
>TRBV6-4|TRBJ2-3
ASSDQGGTDTQY
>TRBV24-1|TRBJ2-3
ATSDLTVAGADTQY
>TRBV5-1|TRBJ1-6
ASSLKGQDSSYNSPLH
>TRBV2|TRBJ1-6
ASSETDSPLH
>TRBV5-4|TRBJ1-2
ASSLFAREGGYT
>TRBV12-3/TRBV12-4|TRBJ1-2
ASSRRQDYYGYT
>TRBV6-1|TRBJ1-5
ASGQGFLGHPQH
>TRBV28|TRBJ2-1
ASRTSGAYNEQF
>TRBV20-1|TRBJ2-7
SVEGQGACKQY
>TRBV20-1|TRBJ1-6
SATGEENNSPLH
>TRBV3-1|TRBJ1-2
ASSRIKGDGYT
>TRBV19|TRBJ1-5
ASSLQGVQPQH
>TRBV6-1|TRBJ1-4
ASADRGDEKLF
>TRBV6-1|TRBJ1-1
ASRTGQGDTEAF
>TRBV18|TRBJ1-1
ASSPPNGRGTEAF
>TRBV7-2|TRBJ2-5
ASSLATGRQETQY
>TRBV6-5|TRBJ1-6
ASSSTTASERSPLH
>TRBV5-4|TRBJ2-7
ASENGPGSYEQY
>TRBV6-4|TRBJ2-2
ASSTGVTGELF
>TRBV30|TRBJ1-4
AWISTGDIGRGEKLF
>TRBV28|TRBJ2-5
ASSFGVVKETQY